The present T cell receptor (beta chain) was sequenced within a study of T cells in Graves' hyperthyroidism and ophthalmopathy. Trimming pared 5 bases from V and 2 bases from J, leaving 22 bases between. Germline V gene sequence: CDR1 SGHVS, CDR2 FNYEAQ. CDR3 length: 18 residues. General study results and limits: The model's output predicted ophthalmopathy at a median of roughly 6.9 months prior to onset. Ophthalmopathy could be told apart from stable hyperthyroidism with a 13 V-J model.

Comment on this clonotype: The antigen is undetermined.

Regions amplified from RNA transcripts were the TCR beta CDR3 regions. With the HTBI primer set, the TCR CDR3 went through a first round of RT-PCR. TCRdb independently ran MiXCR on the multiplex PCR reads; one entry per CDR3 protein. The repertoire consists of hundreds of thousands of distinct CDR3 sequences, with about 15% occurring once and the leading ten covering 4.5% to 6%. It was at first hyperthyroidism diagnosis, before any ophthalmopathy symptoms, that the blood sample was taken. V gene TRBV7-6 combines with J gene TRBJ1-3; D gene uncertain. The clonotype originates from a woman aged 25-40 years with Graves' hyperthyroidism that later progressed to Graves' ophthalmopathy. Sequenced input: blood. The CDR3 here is CASSLGRQNTWAGNTIYF. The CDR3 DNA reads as TGTGCCAGCAGCCTCGGACGGCAAAATACATGGGCTGGAAACACCATATATTTT.